Below, 9 T cell receptor beta chains from the same sample are listed, as sequenced in a study of shared clonotypes between healthy human individuals. The method was immunoSEQ multiplex PCR; TCRdb's version includes in-frame clones alone and lacks a portion of them. The table records some 2,500,000 clones, around 90% of them present only once. Sequencing input: naive CD4+ T cells from PBMCs. The subset is: CD45RA+ positively selected. These receptors all stem from a man younger than 35 in good health. Some clones in this sample may be carry-over from other donors' samples.

This sequence joins TRBV7-9 and TRBJ2-3, with D tentatively TRBD2 (6 bases). Germline loops: CDR1 SEHNR, CDR2 FQNEAQ (reference sequence). V was pared by 1 base and J by 4 bases, with 12 bases between. The CDR3 covers 15 residues. CDR3 sequence (DNA): TGTGCCAGCAGCTTAGGGTCGGGAGTTGCAGATACGCAGTATTTT. Translation gives CASSLGSGVADTQYF.

This clone was counted a single time. The gene calls are TRBV7-2 and TRBJ2-7; TRBD1 agrees at 7 bases. The junction had 13 bases not matched to a gene; V was cut back by 4 bases and J by 7 bases. The germline CDR1 and CDR2 sequences are SGHTA and FQGNSA. The CDR3 covers 15 residues. CDR3 bases: TGTGCCAGCAGCTCCCGACTACAGGGGACGGGGGAGCAGTACTTC. Translating gives CASSSRLQGTGEQYF.

V is TRBV19 and J is TRBJ2-4; D could derive from TRBD1 or TRBD2 (5 bases each). The CDR3 has 14 residues. Germline assignment: CDR1 LNHDA and CDR2 SQIVND (reference sequence). Trimming took off 6 bases at V and 7 bases at J, with 16 bases between the two ends. Here the CDR3 reads CASRYSAGANIQYF. Here the CDR3 DNA reads TGTGCCAGTAGGTACAGTGCCGGGGCGAACATTCAGTACTTC.

V is TRBV28 and J is TRBJ2-2, with 10 bases lining up with TRBD1. V lost 7 bases and J lost 4; bases outside the gene matches: 9. CDR3 size: 16 residues. The germline CDR1 and CDR2 sequences are MDHEN and SYDVKM. The CDR3, as DNA: TGTGCCAGCACTAGTCCGGGACAGGGGCTCACCGGGGAGCTGTTTTTT. Translation: CASTSPGQGLTGELFF.

Remarks on this clone: This sample includes further DNA sequences coding for the same CDR3. The chain combines TRBV10-1 with TRBJ2-1; D remains ambiguous. CDR3 length: 13 amino acids. Germline lookup yields CDR1 WNHNN and CDR2 SYGVQD (reference sequence). V shed 0 bases and J shed 4 bases, with 4 bases lying between them. The CDR3: CASSESVYNEQFF. CDR3 nucleotide sequence: TGCGCCAGCAGTGAGTCAGTTTACAATGAGCAGTTCTTC.

This sequence joins TRBV7-2 and TRBJ2-7, with D perhaps TRBD2 (5 bases). Germline CDR1 and CDR2: SGHTA and FQGNSA. This CDR3 has 15 amino acids. V lost 4 bases, J lost 7 bases, and 20 bases lay in between. CDR3 nucleotides: TGTGCCAGCAGCTGGAGGTTGGGCGAAGCGGAAGAGCAGTACTTC. Its protein product is CASSWRLGEAEEQYF.

The gene calls are TRBV6-6 and TRBJ2-7; D gene ambiguous. V was trimmed by 5 bases and J by 3 bases, leaving 17 bases between them. CDR1 is MNHNY and CDR2 is SVGAGI in the germline V gene (reference sequence). This CDR3 contains 15 residues. As DNA, the CDR3 is TGTGCCAGCAGTCCCCGTCTGGTCACCGTCTACGAGCAGTACTTC. The encoded protein is CASSPRLVTVYEQYF.

The rearrangement links TRBV29-1 to TRBJ1-1; TRBD1 is a possible D gene (6 bases). The CDR3 is made up of 13 amino acids. Germline V gene data show CDR1 as SQVTM and CDR2 as ANQGSEA. CDR3 loop: CSIGGGVRTEAFF. The CDR3 DNA follows: TGCAGTATCGGAGGGGGAGTCCGCACTGAAGCTTTCTTT.

This chain connects TRBV6-5 to TRBJ2-1, with TRBD2 matching 13 bases. The CDR3 spans 14 residues. Germline V gene lookup returns CDR1 MNHEY and CDR2 SVGAGI. The trim removed 2 bases at V and 14 bases at J, leaving 6 bases unmatched. The CDR3 sequence is CASSYRLAGGREFF. In nucleotides, the CDR3 is TGTGCCAGCAGTTACAGACTAGCGGGAGGTAGAGAGTTCTTC.